This entry lists 30 T cell receptor beta chains sequenced from one sample in a study of T cell responses to AZD1222 COVID-19 vaccine. Measured with immunoSEQ multiplex PCR; TCRdb has only the in-frame clones, and not every one. Here the sample spans 50,000 to 70,000 clones, about 85% being singletons. The sequencing here drew on peripheral blood, taken on day 0 of MenACWY control vaccination. The source is an adult in good health.

This clone has a handful of counts. The chain uses TRBV9 and TRBJ2-1; D is unclear. V gave up 0 bases and J gave up 4 bases, with 8 bases separating them. The CDR3 runs to 14 residues. Germline V gives CDR1 SGDLS, CDR2 YYNGEE. CDR3 coding DNA: TGTGCCAGCAGCGTAGGTGACCCTTACAATGAGCAGTTCTTC. Translating it yields CASSVGDPYNEQFF.

The chain recombines TRBV6-5 with TRBJ1-6, with no clear D. The CDR3 has 12 amino acids. Trimming removed 6 bases at V and 8 bases at J, with 8 bases between. Germline loops: CDR1 MNHEY, CDR2 SVGAGI. DNA for the CDR3: TGTGCCAGCAGCCGGAGGGATTCACCCCTCCACTTT. Residues: CASSRRDSPLHF.

V is TRBV19 and J is TRBJ1-1; TRBD1 might be the D (5 bases). Germline loops: CDR1 LNHDA, CDR2 SQIVND (reference sequence). The length of the CDR3 is 15 residues. The V end lost 1 base, the J end lost 7 bases, and 16 bases lay between the germline ends. The DNA for the CDR3 is TGTGCCAGTAGTATAGGCGGCAGGGAGACGCTTGAAGCTTTCTTT. Protein sequence: CASSIGGRETLEAFF.

The rearrangement joins TRBV15 to TRBJ2-7, with 9 bases aligning to TRBD2. Germline CDR1 LNHNV, CDR2 YYDKDF (reference sequence). The CDR3 has 14 amino acids. The V gene end was trimmed by 3 bases and the J gene end by 6 bases; junction bases not matched to a gene: 6. CDR3 protein: CATSSSGSSIEQYF. DNA for the CDR3: TGTGCCACCAGCAGTAGCGGGAGCTCAATCGAGCAGTACTTC.

V usage is TRBV29-1 and J usage is TRBJ2-7; a possible D gene is TRBD1 (6 bases). The germline CDR1 and CDR2 sequences are SQVTM and ANQGSEA. The CDR3 has 13 residues. V lost 6 bases, J lost 2 bases, and 14 bases lay in between. The CDR3: CSVKTDRTYEQYF. CDR3 coding DNA: TGCAGCGTCAAAACGGACAGAACCTACGAGCAGTACTTC.

The V gene is TRBV9, the J gene TRBJ2-7; D is uncertain. CDR3 length: 13 residues. The V end lost 8 bases, the J end lost 5 bases, and 17 bases lay between the germline ends. In germline, CDR1 is SGDLS, CDR2 YYNGEE. This CDR3 is CASSPGRIDEQYF. DNA of the CDR3: TGTGCCAGTTCTCCGGGCCGAATAGACGAGCAGTACTTC. The full variable domain, completed using reference TRBV9 and TRBJ2-7, is DSGVTQTPKHLITATGQRVTLRCSPRSGDLSVYWYQQSLDQGLQFLIQYYNGEERAKGNILERFSAQQFPDLHSELNLSSLELGDSALYFCASSPGRIDEQYFGPGTRLTVT.

The J gene is TRBJ1-1, the V gene TRBV5-6; tentative D call: TRBD1 (5 bases). This CDR3 contains 13 residues. The germline V and J ends were trimmed by 2 bases and 2 bases, with 7 bases remaining between them. CDR1 is SGHDT, CDR2 YYEEEE, per germline. This CDR3 reads CASSFGTNTEAFF. As DNA, the CDR3 is TGTGCCAGCAGCTTTGGGACCAACACTGAAGCTTTCTTT.

CDR3: CASSYRTSGPEQYF. The CDR3 DNA sequence: TGTGCCAGCAGTTACCGGACTAGCGGGCCCGAGCAGTACTTC. V usage is TRBV6-5 and J usage is TRBJ2-7; TRBD2 matches at 11 bases. This CDR3 comprises 14 residues. Germline CDR1 MNHEY, CDR2 SVGAGI. V trimming: 2 bases; J trimming: 6 bases; junction bases outside the gene matches: 3.

In this sample, this clone turned up a few times. The chain combines TRBV29-1 with TRBJ2-7; D might be TRBD1 (6 bases). Trimming cost V 7 bases and J 0 bases, with 10 bases left between them. CDR3 length: 12 amino acids. Per germline, CDR1 SQVTM and CDR2 ANQGSEA. The CDR3 region is CSGSDSSYEQYF. DNA for the CDR3: TGCAGCGGGTCGGACAGCTCCTACGAGCAGTACTTC.

The chain employs TRBV7-8 and TRBJ1-2, with a weak D call TRBD1 (5 bases). Trimming stripped 2 bases from V and 6 bases from J, with 10 bases between. The CDR3 is 13 residues long. CDR1 SGHVS and CDR2 FQNEAQ come from the germline V gene. CDR3 sequence: CASSLRGVDGYTF. The CDR3 DNA reads TGTGCCAGCAGCTTACGGGGGGTAGATGGCTACACCTTC.

The V call is TRBV28, the J call TRBJ2-3; 8 bases are a match to TRBD2. The V gene's germline CDR1 is MDHEN and CDR2 SYDVKM. The CDR3 consists of 14 residues. With V trimmed by 6 bases and J by 3 bases, 5 bases remained unmatched. The CDR3 protein is CASRLAGLTDTQYF. The CDR3 DNA reads as TGTGCCAGCAGATTAGCGGGATTAACAGATACGCAGTATTTT.

The chain uses TRBV6-5 and TRBJ2-1, with 9 bases aligning to TRBD1. The CDR3 loop spans 15 amino acids. V was pared by 6 bases and J by 5 bases, with 8 bases of the junction left unmatched. Germline CDR1 is MNHEY and CDR2 is SVGAGI. Here the CDR3 reads CASRGPGQGHNEQFF. CDR3 coding DNA: TGTGCCAGCAGAGGACCGGGACAGGGACACAATGAGCAGTTCTTC.

V and J are TRBV11-2 and TRBJ1-5; D is uncertain. CDR3 length: 15 residues. Germline V CDR1 and CDR2: SGHAT, FQNNGV. V was pared by 0 bases and J by 7 bases, with 13 bases between. The CDR3 coding sequence is TGTGCCAGCAGCTTAGAGGCTGTCATGGGACAGCCCCAGCATTTT. Its translation: CASSLEAVMGQPQHF.

The chain recombines TRBV6-2 or TRBV6-3 with TRBJ2-1; 10 positions match TRBD2. Unmatched junction bases numbered 4, after V lost 5 bases and J lost 0 bases. Germline V gene sequence: CDR1 MNHEY, CDR2 SVGEGT. The CDR3 runs to 16 residues. The CDR3 region is CASSIGLAASYNEQFF. In nucleotides, the CDR3 is TGTGCCAGCAGTATCGGACTAGCGGCCTCCTACAATGAGCAGTTCTTC.

The V gene is TRBV6-5, the J gene TRBJ2-7; TRBD1 might be the D (6 bases). V gave up 6 bases and J gave up 2 bases, with 14 bases separating them. Germline lookup yields CDR1 MNHEY and CDR2 SVGAGI. CDR3 length: 14 amino acids. Here the CDR3 reads CASSLTGAPYEQYF. The CDR3 DNA is TGTGCCAGCAGCCTGACAGGAGCCCCCTACGAGCAGTACTTC.

V usage is TRBV29-1 and J usage is TRBJ2-7; D gene ambiguous. CDR1 is SQVTM and CDR2 is ANQGSEA in the germline V gene. Between the trimmed V and J ends, which lost 1 base and 1 base, there was a span of 8 bases. The CDR3 has 13 amino acids. CDR3 region: CSVEGTRSYEQYF. For the CDR3, the DNA is TGCAGCGTTGAAGGGACGAGGTCCTACGAGCAGTACTTC.

The chain combines TRBV5-4 with TRBJ2-3; D remains unclear. The V end lost 2 bases, the J end lost 6 bases, and 10 bases lay between the germline ends. CDR3 length: 13 amino acids. Looked up from germline, CDR1 is SGHNT and CDR2 is YYREEE (reference sequence). The CDR3 nucleotides read TGTGCCAGCAGCTTAGGACGTAAGGATACGCAGTATTTT. It yields the protein CASSLGRKDTQYF.

The chain links TRBV28 to TRBJ2-1; no reliable D call. Trimming pared 1 base from V and 9 bases from J, leaving 10 bases between. Germline V gene data show CDR1 as MDHEN and CDR2 as SYDVKM. CDR3 length: 13 amino acids. Written as DNA, the CDR3 is TGTGCCAGCAGTTTATCTCTCTCGGCTGAGCAGTTCTTC. This codes for CASSLSLSAEQFF.

V is TRBV6-2 or TRBV6-3 and J is TRBJ1-5; D is ambiguous. The CDR3 is 16 residues long. CDR1 MNHEY and CDR2 SVGEGT come from the germline V gene. The ends were cut back, 0 bases at V and 1 base at J, with 10 bases in the middle. In DNA, the CDR3 is TGTGCCAGCAGTTACTCCGGAGCTTTAAGCAATCAGCCCCAGCATTTT. The encoded protein is CASSYSGALSNQPQHF.

A few counts support this clone. V and J are TRBV19 and TRBJ2-1; D remains ambiguous. The CDR3 has 14 amino acids. Germline V lookup: CDR1 LNHDA, CDR2 SQIVND (reference sequence). The ends were cut back, 3 bases at V and 4 bases at J, with 10 bases in the middle. CDR3 region: CASSIGRTYNEQFF. In DNA form, the CDR3 reads TGTGCCAGTAGTATCGGGCGTACGTACAATGAGCAGTTCTTC.

The V call is TRBV7-8, the J call TRBJ2-5; 9 bases align to TRBD1. The germline V gene has CDR1 SGHVS and CDR2 FQNEAQ. CDR3 length equals 16 residues. V was pared by 5 bases and J by 5 bases, with 12 bases of the junction left unmatched. The CDR3, as DNA: TGTGCCAGCAGCAAGCGACGGGACAGGGTCGGGGAGACCCAGTACTTC. This sequence encodes CASSKRRDRVGETQYF. Complete variable domain (other parts from reference TRBV7-8 and TRBJ2-5): GAGVSQSPRYKVAKRGQDVALRCDPISGHVSLFWYQQALGQGPEFLTYFQNEAQLDKSGLPSDRFFAERPEGSVSTLKIQRTQQEDSAVYLCASSKRRDRVGETQYFGPGTRLLVL.

This chain links TRBV27 with TRBJ2-3, with 9 bases lining up with TRBD2. The CDR3 contains 16 residues. J was trimmed by 4 bases and V by 6 bases; bases with no gene match: 11. The germline V gene has CDR1 MNHEY and CDR2 SMNVEV (reference sequence). In DNA form, the CDR3 reads TGTGCCAGCAGACATCTGAGCGGGAGGAACCCAGATACGCAGTATTTT. Its translation: CASRHLSGRNPDTQYF.

V is TRBV28 and J is TRBJ2-3; 8 nucleotides align to TRBD1. The V segment lost 5 bases and the J segment 0 bases; nucleotides outside the gene matches: 7. The CDR3 runs 16 residues. Germline V CDR1 and CDR2: MDHEN, SYDVKM. The CDR3 region is CASSTRTGSSTDTQYF. The CDR3 bases are TGTGCCAGCAGTACCCGGACAGGGTCTAGCACAGATACGCAGTATTTT.

The V gene is TRBV11-3, the J gene TRBJ2-1; TRBD2 matches at 13 bases. V lost 5 bases, J lost 5 bases, and 6 bases stayed unmatched. The CDR3 loop spans 16 amino acids. The germline gives CDR1 SGHNT, CDR2 YENEEA. Here the CDR3 reads CASSVTTSGRNNEQFF. CDR3 DNA sequence: TGTGCCAGCAGCGTTACGACTAGCGGGAGGAACAATGAGCAGTTCTTC.

In nucleotides, the CDR3 is TGTGCCTGGAGTGTAGATGCGGGAGTGGGTGGAGAGACCCAGTACTTC. Amino acid sequence: CAWSVDAGVGGETQYF. The gene calls are TRBV30 and TRBJ2-5; 7 bases are shared with TRBD2. The CDR3 has 16 amino acids. With 0 bases clipped from V and 4 bases from J, the junction kept 11 bases outside the gene matches. From germline, CDR1 is GTSNPN and CDR2 SVGIG (reference sequence).

The rearrangement uses TRBV6-6 and TRBJ2-5; D call uncertain. The V gene lost 0 bases and the J gene lost 0 bases, with 8 bases spanning the gap. The CDR3 runs to 15 residues. CDR1 and CDR2 (germline): MNHNY, SVGAGI (reference sequence). The CDR3 spells CASSYSQGYQETQYF. The CDR3 DNA follows: TGTGCCAGCAGTTACTCCCAAGGGTACCAAGAGACCCAGTACTTC.

The rearrangement uses TRBV7-9 and TRBJ1-5; 9 bases fit TRBD1. The CDR3 has 15 amino acids. Germline V gene lookup returns CDR1 SEHNR and CDR2 FQNEAQ (reference sequence). The V segment lost 5 bases and the J segment 7 bases; nucleotides outside the gene matches: 9. Here the CDR3 reads CASSPMGQGSQPQHF. The DNA for the CDR3 is TGTGCCAGCAGCCCCATGGGACAGGGTTCACAGCCCCAGCATTTT.

This clone was observed a handful of times. The chain uses TRBV29-1 and TRBJ2-7, with D unclear. The CDR3 is 17 amino acids. Between the trimmed V and J ends, which lost 4 bases and 2 bases, there was a span of 24 bases. Per germline, CDR1 SQVTM and CDR2 ANQGSEA. The CDR3 DNA reads as TGCAGCGTTGTTGGTGGGGTTGGGGTCGCTCCCGCCTACGAGCAGTACTTC. Protein product: CSVVGGVGVAPAYEQYF.

This chain links TRBV29-1 with TRBJ2-1; D may be TRBD2 (6 bases). The CDR3 length is 14 residues. CDR1 and CDR2 (germline): SQVTM, ANQGSEA. The ends were cut back, 1 base at V and 2 bases at J, with 9 bases in the middle. CDR3 sequence: CSVEGGGTYNEQFF. The CDR3 coding sequence is TGCAGCGTTGAAGGAGGCGGGACCTACAATGAGCAGTTCTTC.

The chain is built from TRBV12-3 or TRBV12-4 and TRBJ2-3; perhaps TRBD1 as D (5 bases). The ends were cut back, 5 bases at V and 6 bases at J, with 12 bases in the middle. CDR3 length: 13 amino acids. The CDR3 coding sequence is TGTGCCAGCAGTCAAGACAGACTTGATACGCAGTATTTT. Protein: CASSQDRLDTQYF.